This entry concerns a single T cell receptor beta chain. This entry belongs to a study of blood T cell repertoires in COVID-19. The data were produced by immunoSEQ multiplex PCR, yet TCRdb's version contains in-frame clones alone and is incomplete. The table has approximately 210,000 clones, around four fifths seen once; the top ten hold approximately 15%. The CDR3 extends over 15 amino acids. Germline V gene data show CDR1 as SGDLS and CDR2 as YYNGEE. V dropped 2 bases and J dropped 2 bases, with 14 bases sitting between them. The source material was PBMCs or T cells enriched from blood (not recorded which). This chain links TRBV9 with TRBJ2-7; D possibly corresponds to TRBD1 (6 bases). The sequence came from a man in his forties who had recovered from COVID-19. The DNA of the CDR3 is TGTGCCAGCAGCGTTGGGGGCGGCAGCCCCTACGAGCAGTACTTC. It is translated as CASSVGGGSPYEQYF. The full variable domain, in which reference TRBV9 and TRBJ2-7 provide the parts outside the CDR3, is DSGVTQTPKHLITATGQRVTLRCSPRSGDLSVYWYQQSLDQGLQFLIQYYNGEERAKGNILERFSAQQFPDLHSELNLSSLELGDSALYFCASSVGGGSPYEQYFGPGTRLTVT.